A single sample gave rise to the 25 T cell receptor beta chains below, sequenced in a study of CD8 T cells in Susac syndrome. When the RNA was reverse transcribed, random hexamers were used with an input of 0.5 to 1 ug. TCRdb called the immunoSEQ multiplex PCR reads again in MiXCR, with one record for every CDR3 protein. This table holds some 58,000 distinct CDR3 sequences, approximately 95% found once. Sample: CD8+ T cells from PBMCs. Every receptor here comes from a human donor with Susac syndrome.

The chain couples TRBV9 to TRBJ1-1, with D maybe TRBD1 (5 bases). CDR1 is SGDLS and CDR2 is YYNGEE in the germline V gene. The CDR3 consists of 14 residues. V was shortened by 5 bases and J by 1 base, with 12 bases between the two germline ends. The CDR3 DNA is TGTGCCAGCAGGCCCGGGACGGCGAACACTGAAGCTTTCTTT. Encoded protein: CASRPGTANTEAFF.

V usage is TRBV3-1 and J usage is TRBJ2-7; D is possibly TRBD1 (6 bases). In germline, CDR1 is LGHDT, CDR2 YNNKEL (reference sequence). Trimming took 5 bases from V and 3 from J, leaving 17 bases between them. The CDR3 contains 15 residues. The CDR3 spells CASSDDRSNVYEQYF. For the CDR3, the DNA is TGTGCCAGCAGCGACGACAGGTCGAATGTCTACGAGCAGTACTTC.

The gene calls are TRBV3-1 and TRBJ2-7; D is unclear. Germline values: CDR1 LGHDT, CDR2 YNNKEL (reference sequence). The V end lost 0 bases, the J end lost 2 bases, and 5 bases lay between the germline ends. This CDR3 region has 13 residues. The chain's CDR3 is CASSQDGPYEQYF. Here the CDR3 DNA reads TGTGCCAGCAGCCAAGACGGGCCCTACGAGCAGTACTTC.

This clonotype has only one observation. The gene calls are TRBV29-1 and TRBJ1-3; D may be TRBD1 (5 bases). V was clipped by 0 bases and J by 4 bases, with 13 bases between them. This CDR3 region has 15 residues. CDR1 SQVTM and CDR2 ANQGSEA come from the germline V gene. CDR3 sequence reads: CSVEDQGRVGNTIYF. CDR3 DNA sequence: TGCAGCGTTGAAGATCAGGGCAGGGTCGGAAACACCATATATTTT.

This chain joins TRBV4-1 and TRBJ2-5, with D perhaps given as TRBD1 or TRBD2 (5 bases each). The CDR3 is 15 residues long. Trimming left V 2 bases short and J 1 base short, with 11 bases between. Germline values: CDR1 MGHRA, CDR2 YSYEKL. The CDR3 loop is CASSQQTGTQETQYF. For the CDR3, the DNA is TGCGCCAGCAGCCAACAGACGGGGACCCAAGAGACCCAGTACTTC.

The chain has TRBV30 and TRBJ2-2; 7 nucleotides align to TRBD1. The CDR3 extends over 11 amino acids. V shed 4 bases, J shed 10 bases, and the junction held 3 bases outside the gene matches. Germline V gene sequence: CDR1 GTSNPN, CDR2 SVGIG (reference sequence). The CDR3: CAWKRGLELFF. The CDR3 DNA follows: TGTGCCTGGAAAAGGGGGCTGGAGCTGTTTTTT.

The V call is TRBV27, the J call TRBJ2-3; D is tentatively TRBD1 or TRBD2 (5 bases each). Trimming took 3 bases from V and 8 from J, leaving 6 bases between them. The CDR3 covers 11 residues. Germline values: CDR1 MNHEY, CDR2 SMNVEV (reference sequence). In DNA, the CDR3 is TGTGCCAGCAGTTTTGGGACTACGCAGTATTTT. This encodes CASSFGTTQYF.

This rearrangement joins TRBV7-2 to TRBJ1-2; 8 positions agree with TRBD1. The trim removed 7 bases at V and 3 bases at J, leaving 10 bases unmatched. Germline values: CDR1 SGHTA, CDR2 FQGNSA. The CDR3 has 15 residues. CDR3 DNA sequence: TGTGCCAGCACCCTTTCCCGGGACAGGCACTATGGCTACACCTTC. Residues: CASTLSRDRHYGYTF.

V gene TRBV12-3 or TRBV12-4 combines with J gene TRBJ2-7; D is perhaps TRBD1 (6 bases). The CDR3 runs to 15 residues. Trimming shortened V by 6 bases and J by 7 bases, and 22 bases separated the two germline ends. CDR3 residues: CASSPAQGIPGEQYF. CDR3 sequence (DNA): TGTGCCAGCAGCCCCGCACAGGGCATCCCCGGGGAGCAGTACTTC.

This sequence joins TRBV7-2 and TRBJ2-1; the match to TRBD2 covers 12 bases. Germline trimming cut 6 bases from V and 2 bases from J; bases unmatched to any gene: 2. This CDR3 comprises 15 residues. The V gene's germline CDR1 is SGHTA and CDR2 FQGNSA. In nucleotides, the CDR3 is TGTGCCAGCAGTCGGACTAGCGGGGCCTACAATGAGCAGTTCTTC. This translates into CASSRTSGAYNEQFF.

V gene TRBV6-2 or TRBV6-3 combines with J gene TRBJ1-1; weak D call: TRBD1 (6 bases). Germline lookup yields CDR1 MNHEY and CDR2 SVGEGT. The V end lost 7 bases, the J end lost 0 bases, and 21 bases lay between the germline ends. The CDR3 is 17 amino acids. The chain's CDR3 is CASTHMGHTDMNTEAFF. CDR3 sequence (DNA): TGTGCCAGCACCCACATGGGACACACGGATATGAACACTGAAGCTTTCTTT.

This rearrangement joins TRBV3-1 to TRBJ2-3; D is uncertain. The germline V and J ends were trimmed by 4 bases and 6 bases, with 8 bases remaining between them. The CDR3 runs 12 residues. Germline V gene sequence: CDR1 LGHDT, CDR2 YNNKEL (reference sequence). The CDR3 nucleotides read TGTGCCAGCAGCCTAGGTTGGGATACGCAGTATTTT. As protein: CASSLGWDTQYF.

DNA of the CDR3: TGTGCCAGCAGCCGAGGGACTAGCGGGGGGATCTACGAGCAGTACTTC. It is translated as CASSRGTSGGIYEQYF. The rearrangement uses TRBV4-2 and TRBJ2-7; TRBD2 matches 15 bases. This CDR3 contains 16 residues. The junction had 4 bases not matched to a gene; V was cut back by 4 bases and J by 3 bases. Per germline, CDR1 LGHNA and CDR2 YNFKEQ.

The chain carries TRBV28 and TRBJ2-3; D call uncertain. The CDR3 is 12 amino acids. V was pared by 1 base and J by 5 bases, with 4 bases between. CDR1 MDHEN and CDR2 SYDVKM come from the germline V gene. For the CDR3, the DNA is TGTGCCAGCAGTTTATTAGTAGATACGCAGTATTTT. It encodes CASSLLVDTQYF.

CDR3 sequence (DNA): TGTGCCAGTGCGTGGACAGATCCCTACGAGCAGTACTTC. Amino acid sequence: CASAWTDPYEQYF. The V and J genes are TRBV19 and TRBJ2-7; D might be TRBD1 (6 bases). V dropped 8 bases and J dropped 2 bases, with 13 bases sitting between them. Germline V gene data show CDR1 as LNHDA and CDR2 as SQIVND (reference sequence). The CDR3 totals 13 residues.

The V gene is TRBV15, the J gene TRBJ1-1; no clear D. Trimming took 0 bases from V and 1 from J, leaving 15 bases between them. The CDR3 runs to 17 residues. Germline values: CDR1 LNHNV, CDR2 YYDKDF (reference sequence). CDR3 nucleotides: TGTGCCACCAGCAGAGATGGGGAGACGGCACCGAACACTGAAGCTTTCTTT. Translating it yields CATSRDGETAPNTEAFF.

V gene TRBV6-1 combines with J gene TRBJ1-2; 10 positions agree with TRBD1. Germline V CDR1 and CDR2: MNHNS, SASEGT. This CDR3 is built from 16 residues. The trim removed 3 bases at V and 4 bases at J, leaving 8 bases unmatched. CDR3 nucleotide sequence: TGTGCCAGCAGTGAGTCTGGGACAGGGGCTGTCTATGGCTACACCTTC. Translated: CASSESGTGAVYGYTF.

The chain employs TRBV29-1 and TRBJ1-2; no definite D call. The CDR3 runs to 13 residues. Trimming stripped 7 bases from V and 1 base from J, with 13 bases between. Germline V gene sequence: CDR1 SQVTM, CDR2 ANQGSEA. CDR3 residues: CSALDGYNYGYTF. CDR3 nucleotide sequence: TGCAGCGCCTTGGACGGTTATAACTATGGCTACACCTTC.

The chain is built from TRBV5-1 and TRBJ2-7; 8 bases line up with TRBD1. Germline V lookup: CDR1 SGHRS, CDR2 YFSETQ. CDR3 size: 15 residues. The ends lost 4 bases at V and 2 bases at J; junction bases unmatched: 8. The CDR3 DNA sequence: TGCGCCAGCAGCACACAGACAGGGGACCCCTACGAGCAGTACTTC. It translates to CASSTQTGDPYEQYF. Combining the CDR3 with reference TRBV5-1 and TRBJ2-7 gives the whole variable domain KAGVTQTPRYLIKTRGQQVTLSCSPISGHRSVSWYQQTPGQGLQFLFEYFSETQRNKGNFPGRFSGRQFSNSRSEMNVSTLELGDSALYLCASSTQTGDPYEQYFGPGTRLTVT.

The chain is built from TRBV27 and TRBJ2-6; D remains unclear. The CDR3 consists of 14 residues. Trimming took 3 bases from V and 4 from J, leaving 7 bases between them. CDR1 and CDR2 (germline): MNHEY, SMNVEV (reference sequence). In nucleotides, the CDR3 is TGTGCCAGCAGTTTTCGGGCGGGGGCCAACGTCCTGACTTTC. Protein sequence: CASSFRAGANVLTF. Looking up the rest from reference TRBV27 and TRBJ2-6 gives the full variable domain: EAQVTQNPRYLITVTGKKLTVTCSQNMNHEYMSWYRQDPGLGLRQIYYSMNVEVTDKGDVPEGYKVSRKEKRNFPLILESPSPNQTSLYFCASSFRAGANVLTFGAGSRLTVL.

The chain recombines TRBV7-9 with TRBJ1-4; D gene unclear. Germline values: CDR1 SEHNR, CDR2 FQNEAQ (reference sequence). Trimming shortened V by 7 bases and J by 7 bases, and 16 bases separated the two germline ends. The CDR3 spans 14 residues. The CDR3 reads CASTSDGFSEKLFF. CDR3 in DNA: TGTGCCAGCACCTCGGACGGTTTTTCTGAAAAACTGTTTTTT.

This sequence joins TRBV5-1 and TRBJ2-7; weak D call: TRBD1 (6 bases). V was pared by 5 bases and J by 2 bases, with 8 bases between. The germline CDR1 and CDR2 sequences are SGHRS and YFSETQ. The CDR3 runs to 12 residues. CDR3 coding DNA: TGCGCCAGCAGAGGACAGACCTACGAGCAGTACTTC. It encodes CASRGQTYEQYF.

The CDR3 reads CSVVTGTSSYEQYF. The CDR3 coding sequence is TGCAGCGTCGTGACAGGGACAAGCTCCTACGAGCAGTACTTC. The chain links TRBV29-1 to TRBJ2-7; 7 nucleotides match TRBD1. CDR1 and CDR2 (germline): SQVTM, ANQGSEA. The CDR3 length is 14 residues. Trimming removed 6 bases from V and 0 bases from J; junction bases left unmatched: 8.

The chain carries TRBV12-3 or TRBV12-4 and TRBJ2-5; D ambiguous. CDR3 length: 14 residues. Trimming cost V 3 bases and J 2 bases, with 10 bases left between them. CDR3 sequence (DNA): TGTGCCAGCAGTTTTGGGCAAGCTCAAGAGACCCAGTACTTC. Its translation is CASSFGQAQETQYF.

This chain links TRBV30 with TRBJ2-1, with a tentative D call TRBD1 (6 bases). The CDR3 is 13 amino acids. CDR1 and CDR2 from the germline V gene are GTSNPN and SVGIG (reference sequence). Between the trimmed V and J ends, which lost 8 bases and 4 bases, there was a span of 15 bases. CDR3 in amino acids: CAGGLDPYNEQFF. The CDR3 bases are TGTGCCGGGGGCTTGGACCCTTACAATGAGCAGTTCTTC.